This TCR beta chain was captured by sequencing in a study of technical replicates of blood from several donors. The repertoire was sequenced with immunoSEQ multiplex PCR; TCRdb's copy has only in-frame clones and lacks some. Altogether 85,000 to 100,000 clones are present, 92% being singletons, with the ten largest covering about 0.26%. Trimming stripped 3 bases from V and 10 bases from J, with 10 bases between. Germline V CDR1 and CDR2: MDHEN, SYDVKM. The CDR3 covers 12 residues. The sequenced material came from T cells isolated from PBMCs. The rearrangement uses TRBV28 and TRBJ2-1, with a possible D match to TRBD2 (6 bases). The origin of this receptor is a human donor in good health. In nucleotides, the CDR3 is TGTGCCAGCAGTTTGGACCGGGAGGAGCAGTTCTTC. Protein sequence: CASSLDREEQFF.